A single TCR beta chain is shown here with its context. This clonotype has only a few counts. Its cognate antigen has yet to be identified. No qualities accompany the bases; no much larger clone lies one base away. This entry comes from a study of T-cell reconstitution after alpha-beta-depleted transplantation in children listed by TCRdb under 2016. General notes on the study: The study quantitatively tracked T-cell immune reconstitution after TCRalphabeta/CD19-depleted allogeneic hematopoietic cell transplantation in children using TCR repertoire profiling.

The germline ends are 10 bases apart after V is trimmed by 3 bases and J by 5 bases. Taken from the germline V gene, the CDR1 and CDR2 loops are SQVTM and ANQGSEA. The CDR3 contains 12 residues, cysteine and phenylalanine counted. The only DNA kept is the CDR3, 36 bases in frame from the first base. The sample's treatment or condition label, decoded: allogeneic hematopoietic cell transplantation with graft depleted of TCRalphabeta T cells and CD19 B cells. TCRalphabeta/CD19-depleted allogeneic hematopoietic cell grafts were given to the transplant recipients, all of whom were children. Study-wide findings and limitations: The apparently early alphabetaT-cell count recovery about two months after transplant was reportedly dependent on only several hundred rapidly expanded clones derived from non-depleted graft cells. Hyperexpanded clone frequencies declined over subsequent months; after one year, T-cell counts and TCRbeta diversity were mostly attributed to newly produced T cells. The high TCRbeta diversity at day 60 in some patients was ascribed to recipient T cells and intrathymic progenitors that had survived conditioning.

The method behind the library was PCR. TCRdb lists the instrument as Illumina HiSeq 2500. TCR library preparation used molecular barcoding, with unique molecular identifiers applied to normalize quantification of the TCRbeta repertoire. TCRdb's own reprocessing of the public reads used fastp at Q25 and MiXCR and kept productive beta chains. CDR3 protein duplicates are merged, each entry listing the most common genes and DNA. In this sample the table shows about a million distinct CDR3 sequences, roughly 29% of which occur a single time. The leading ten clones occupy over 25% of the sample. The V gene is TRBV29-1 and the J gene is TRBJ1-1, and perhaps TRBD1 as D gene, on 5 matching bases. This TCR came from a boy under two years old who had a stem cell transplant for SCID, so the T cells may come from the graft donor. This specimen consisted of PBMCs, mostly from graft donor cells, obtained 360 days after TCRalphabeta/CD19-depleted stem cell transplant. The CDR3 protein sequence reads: CSVDPGHTEAFF. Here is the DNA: TGCAGCGTTGACCCGGGGCATACTGAAGCTTTCTTT. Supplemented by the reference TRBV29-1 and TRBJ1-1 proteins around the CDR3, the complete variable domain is SAVISQKPSRDICQRGTSLTIQCQVDSQVTMMFWYRQQPGQSLTLIATANQGSEATYESGFVIDKFPISRPNLTFSTLTVSNMSPEDSSIYLCSVDPGHTEAFFGQGTRLTVV.